This T cell receptor (beta chain) was obtained from a study of shared clonotypes between healthy human individuals. Study-level findings and limits: Among donors, the sharing of clonotypes was expected to be influenced by sequencing depth. With few donors, the genetic and exposure-history diversity represented was limited. Memory subsets had estimated richness that was generally smaller than that of naive subsets.

Of note for this clone: Its antigen remains unknown.

The assay was immunoSEQ multiplex PCR, and TCRdb's table has in-frame clones only and misses some. The sample holds 1.6 million or so clones, about 96% seen once. This receptor was obtained from a man aged 25 to 40 in good health. Sequencing input: naive CD4+ T cells sorted from blood. The subset is: CD45RA+ positively selected.

In DNA, the CDR3 is TGTGCCAGCAGCCCTATCGGGACTAGCGGGAGATCCCGGGGTGAGCAGTTCTTC. Residues: CASSPIGTSGRSRGEQFF. The rearrangement joins TRBV14 to TRBJ2-1; 14 positions agree with TRBD2. The CDR3 extends over 18 amino acids. The V and J ends lost 4 bases and 9 bases, in that order; junction bases with no gene match: 14. Per germline, CDR1 SGHDN and CDR2 FVKESK.